The rows below give T cell receptor beta chains drawn from one sample of a study of CD8 T cells in Susac syndrome. From the immunoSEQ multiplex PCR reads, TCRdb called clonotypes with MiXCR, one entry per CDR3 protein. This sample has about 76,000 distinct CDR3 sequences, with over 85% found just once. Sequenced material: CD8+ T cells from PBMCs. These receptors all come from a human donor with Susac syndrome. Each CDR3 is given with its conserved first and last residue. The order of the fields is J gene, clone size, D gene, V gene, CDR3 protein, CDR3 DNA. The D gene is left open where the match is weak. Part of the rows lack a size; the others show once, few, many or a class for expanded clones.

J: TRBJ2-5
size: .
D: .
V: TRBV5-4
CDR3: CASSLRGQETQYF
DNA: TGTGCCAGCAGCTTGCGGGGGCAAGAGACCCAGTACTTC

J: TRBJ1-1
size: .
D: TRBD1
V: TRBV5-1
CDR3: CASSSTPPGTDPNTEAFF
DNA: TGCGCCAGCAGCTCAACGCCCCCCGGGACAGACCCGAACACTGAAGCTTTCTTT

J: TRBJ2-7
size: .
D: .
V: TRBV11-2
CDR3: CASSLGFVYEQYF
DNA: TGTGCCAGCAGCTTAGGGTTTGTCTACGAGCAGTACTTC

J: TRBJ2-7
size: .
D: .
V: TRBV28
CDR3: CASPPGQGISLSYEQYF
DNA: TGTGCCAGCCCACCGGGGCAGGGGATCTCCCTCTCCTACGAGCAGTACTTC

J: TRBJ2-2
size: .
D: .
V: TRBV30
CDR3: CAWSAPSPGELFF
DNA: TGTGCCTGGAGTGCCCCCAGCCCCGGGGAGCTGTTTTTT

J: TRBJ2-5
size: .
D: TRBD2
V: TRBV5-1
CDR3: CASNVAGGMQTQYF
DNA: TGCGCCAGCAACGTAGCGGGAGGGATGCAGACCCAGTACTTC

J: TRBJ2-5
size: .
D: TRBD2
V: TRBV20-1
CDR3: CSATKGVGGFQETQYF
DNA: TGCAGTGCTACCAAAGGAGTGGGGGGGTTTCAAGAGACCCAGTACTTC

J: TRBJ1-5
size: .
D: .
V: TRBV6-2/TRBV6-3
CDR3: CASRGEYQPQHF
DNA: TGTGCCAGCAGGGGGGAATATCAGCCCCAGCATTTT

J: TRBJ2-1
size: .
D: TRBD2
V: TRBV7-9
CDR3: CASSLSGRSHNEQFF
DNA: TGTGCCAGCAGCCTGAGCGGGAGGAGTCACAATGAGCAGTTCTTC

J: TRBJ1-1
size: once
D: TRBD1
V: TRBV20-1
CDR3: CSARAGGLGAFF
DNA: TGCAGTGCTAGAGCAGGGGGCTTGGGAGCTTTCTTT

J: TRBJ1-5
size: .
D: .
V: TRBV28
CDR3: CASQGGGYSNQPQHF
DNA: TGTGCTTCTCAGGGCGGAGGTTATAGCAATCAGCCCCAGCATTTT

J: TRBJ2-4
size: .
D: .
V: TRBV12-3/TRBV12-4
CDR3: CASSGGGKLAKNIQYF
DNA: TGTGCCAGCAGCGGAGGGGGGAAGCTAGCCAAAAACATTCAGTACTTC

J: TRBJ1-2
size: .
D: .
V: TRBV29-1
CDR3: CSVGGENGYTF
DNA: TGCAGCGTTGGAGGTGAGAATGGCTACACCTTC

J: TRBJ2-2
size: .
D: .
V: TRBV15
CDR3: CATSRESNTGELFF
DNA: TGTGCCACCAGCAGAGAGTCTAACACCGGGGAGCTGTTTTTT

J: TRBJ1-2
size: few
D: .
V: TRBV20-1
CDR3: CSARSIRQGVYTF
DNA: TGCAGTGCTAGAAGTATTAGGCAGGGTGTCTACACCTTC

J: TRBJ1-5
size: .
D: .
V: TRBV23-1
CDR3: CASIPRTRALQPQHF
DNA: TGCGCCAGCATCCCCCGGACACGTGCACTTCAGCCCCAGCATTTT

J: TRBJ2-7
size: .
D: TRBD2
V: TRBV9
CDR3: CASSASIHPGLAGGNPYEQYF
DNA: TGTGCCAGCAGCGCCTCAATTCACCCGGGACTAGCGGGAGGGAACCCCTACGAGCAGTACTTC

J: TRBJ2-7
size: .
D: TRBD1
V: TRBV28
CDR3: CASSLRDRESEQYF
DNA: TGTGCCAGCAGTTTAAGGGACAGGGAAAGCGAGCAGTACTTC

J: TRBJ2-3
size: .
D: TRBD1
V: TRBV15
CDR3: CATSGGTEHTDTQYF
DNA: TGTGCCACCAGCGGTGGGACAGAACACACAGATACGCAGTATTTT

J: TRBJ2-2
size: .
D: .
V: TRBV5-1
CDR3: CASSLALGTGELFF
DNA: TGCGCCAGCAGCTTGGCCCTCGGCACCGGGGAGCTGTTTTTT

J: TRBJ2-2
size: few
D: .
V: TRBV20-1
CDR3: CSARDWDRGTGELFF
DNA: TGCAGTGCTAGAGATTGGGATAGAGGCACCGGGGAGCTGTTTTTT

J: TRBJ2-5
size: once
D: .
V: TRBV12-3/TRBV12-4
CDR3: CASSFQGRYQETQYF
DNA: TGTGCCAGCAGTTTCCAGGGGAGGTACCAAGAGACCCAGTACTTC